Presented here are 9 T cell receptor beta chains from one specimen sequenced in a study of regulatory T cells in long-lasting Graves disease. Indicated time point: persistent/refractory GD, antithyroid drugs over 5 years with positive TRAb. RNA from PBMCs was the source of the TCR library. In building TCR beta libraries, iRepertoire HTBI primers were used together with Arm-PCR of CDR3 regions. TCRdb passed the multiplex PCR reads through MiXCR, listing each CDR3 protein once. In the table there are 400,000 to 500,000 distinct CDR3 sequences, less than 25% of which are singletons. The input for sequencing was peripheral blood mononuclear cells (PBMCs), taken when the disease was refractory, from a patient treated with antithyroid drugs. Receptors originate from a female donor with Graves disease.

This rearrangement joins TRBV29-1 to TRBJ2-7; 14 bases line up with TRBD2. V lost 3 bases and J lost 7; bases outside the gene matches: 2. Germline-derived CDR1 and CDR2 are SQVTM and ANQGSEA. The CDR3 extends over 13 amino acids. CDR3 nucleotide sequence: TGCAGCGTTGACGGACTAGCGGGAGGAGAGCAGTACTTC. Its translation: CSVDGLAGGEQYF.

The rearrangement links TRBV6-2 or TRBV6-3 to TRBJ2-7, with a weak D call TRBD1 (6 bases). The CDR3 covers 15 residues. V gave up 7 bases and J gave up 3 bases, with 19 bases separating them. CDR1 and CDR2 from the germline V gene are MNHEY and SVGEGT. The CDR3 sequence: CASKEWQGTLYEQYF. CDR3 DNA sequence: TGTGCCAGCAAGGAATGGCAGGGGACCCTCTACGAGCAGTACTTC.

The rearrangement uses TRBV18 and TRBJ1-1; D perhaps matches TRBD1 (6 bases). CDR1 and CDR2 from the germline V gene are KGHSH and LQKENI. The CDR3 is 20 amino acids. The germline V and J ends were trimmed by 2 bases and 1 base, with 26 bases remaining between them. The CDR3 region has the DNA TGTGCCAGCTCACCATTATGGGGGCAGGGAGGTACTGATGGGAACACTGAAGCTTTCTTT. This sequence encodes CASSPLWGQGGTDGNTEAFF.

This clonotype was observed at least ten times. This rearrangement joins TRBV28 to TRBJ1-2; D may be TRBD1 (6 bases). V dropped 4 bases and J dropped 4 bases, with 10 bases sitting between them. The CDR3 length is 13 residues. Germline CDR1 and CDR2: MDHEN and SYDVKM. CDR3 loop: CASSSPDSYGYTF. CDR3 in DNA: TGTGCCAGCAGTTCCCCGGACAGCTATGGCTACACCTTC.

This clonotype was seen only a few times. J is TRBJ2-7 and V is TRBV20-1; D ambiguous. Germline CDR1 reads DFQATT; CDR2 reads SNEGSKA (reference sequence). V lost 6 bases and J 3 bases, leaving 15 bases between the germline ends. The CDR3 is 13 amino acids. The CDR3 reads CSAPSDRYYEQYF. The CDR3 nucleotides read TGCAGTGCCCCCAGCGACCGCTACTACGAGCAGTACTTC.

CDR3 DNA: TGTGCCTGGACTAAACTCACCGGGGAGCTGTTTTTT. Encoded protein: CAWTKLTGELFF. This chain joins TRBV30 and TRBJ2-2; no firm D call. Germline V gene lookup returns CDR1 GTSNPN and CDR2 SVGIG (reference sequence). The V end lost 4 bases, the J end lost 4 bases, and 7 bases lay between the germline ends. The CDR3 contains 12 residues.

The chain combines TRBV28 with TRBJ2-7; no clear D gene. The V end was cut by 6 bases, the J end by 6 bases, with 15 bases between. The CDR3 is 13 amino acids. The V gene's germline CDR1 is MDHEN and CDR2 SYDVKM. CDR3 in amino acids: CASSPNLRGEQYF. CDR3 in DNA: TGTGCCAGCAGCCCGAACTTGCGAGGCGAGCAGTACTTC.

The sample holds a few counts of this clonotype. One end of the junction varies from germline; a read error may be responsible. This rearrangement joins TRBV5-1 to TRBJ2-7, with a tentative D call TRBD1 (5 bases). This CDR3 comprises 16 residues. Germline CDR1 and CDR2: SGHRS and YFSETQ. The CDR3 bases are TGCGCCAGCAGCTTGGCCTTAATAGGGGCTGGATACGTGCAGTACTTC. This sequence encodes CASSLALIGAGYVQYF.

Worth noting for this clonotype: This may be a read error: a much more frequent sequence differs by one nucleotide. The chain uses TRBV6-1 and TRBJ2-7; TRBD2 agrees at 8 bases. Germline-derived CDR1 and CDR2 are MNHNS and SASEGT. CDR3 size: 13 residues. V trimming: 8 bases; J trimming: 6 bases; junction bases outside the gene matches: 9. The CDR3 coding sequence is TGTGCCAGCCAAATTACTAGCGGATGCGAGCAGTACTTC. This gives the protein CASQITSGCEQYF.